Here is one T cell receptor (beta chain) with its context. This clonotype has more than one count but fewer than ten. What antigen it recognizes has not been identified. No base-level quality is on record; no much larger clone is a single base apart. The data belong to a study of T cells in Graves' hyperthyroidism and ophthalmopathy (dated by TCRdb to between 2018 and 2021). About the full investigation: Peripheral blood samples were taken at initial diagnosis, before any treatment was given. To identify TCR V-J signatures that set the groups apart, the researchers used a discovery cohort of more than 95 patients, made up of 40 to 45 with Graves' ophthalmopathy and approximately 57 with stable Graves' hyperthyroidism. An independent validation cohort of around 20 hyperthyroidism patients and about 15 patients who later progressed to ophthalmopathy tested prospective prediction of ophthalmopathy. The approximately 95 discovery patients were divided at random into training and test sets in a 7:3 ratio. The paper describes TCR Vbeta CDR3 sequencing of 140 or so peripheral blood samples, made up of roughly 45 ophthalmopathy patients, 70 to 75 hyperthyroidism patients and about 17 progressor patients. In about 6 Graves' hyperthyroidism patients, the study also compared T-cell repertoires from thyroid tissue with T-cell repertoires from blood. Following sampling, methimazole starting at 30 mg daily was given to hyperthyroidism patients, and high-dose intravenous methylprednisolone was given to ophthalmopathy patients.

In the ophthalmopathy patients, disease was moderately to severely active, with a Clinical Activity Score of 3 or more, a NOSPECS grade of 4 or more, and a duration of less than 3 months. Any patient with an uncontrolled infection, another autoimmune disease, pregnancy or lactation was excluded. Diagnoses were based on clinical symptoms, serum thyroxine and TRAb, thyroid ultrasound and orbital computed tomography. PBMCs were isolated from about 9 ml of fresh peripheral blood by Ficoll-Paque density gradient centrifugation. Total RNA was extracted using Trizol reagent, and RNA quality was assessed on an Agilent 2100 Bioanalyzer. V and J lose 5 bases and 3 bases, and a span of 13 bases separates them. The CDR3 covers 14 residues, taking in both the cysteine and the phenylalanine. This entry keeps only the CDR3 DNA: 42 bases, framed from base 1. CDR1 is given as MGHRA and CDR2 as YSYEKL, both from the germline V gene.

The TCR beta CDR3 regions were amplified from RNA transcripts. For the first round of RT-PCR on the TCR CDR3, the HTBI primer set was used together with the Qiagen OneStep RT-PCR kit. Libraries were constructed in a second round of multiplex PCR, after which size selection and purification were performed. Paired-end sequencing of the libraries was performed with 100 bp reads on an Illumina HiSeq2000. The source study handled its data this way. SOAPnuke was used to process the raw data, with reads discarded if the reads contained adapters or uncalled bases, had a mean Phred below 15, or lacked an exact constant-primer or identifier match. COPE v1.2.5 was used to merge high-quality paired reads, and clonotypes were defined as unique nucleotide sequences. Clonotypes were aligned to IMGT TRBV, TRBD and TRBJ reference segments using MiTCR v1.1. Analysis was restricted to V-J combinations with a frequency above 0.0001, which covered approximately 99% of repertoires. A TCS score was defined as the ratio between F50 (clonal expansion) and ExV (chaos), using BLOSUM62-based TCRdist between CDR3 peptides within each V-J. Welch's t-statistics and random forest reduced roughly 500 V-J features to 10 to 15, which were used in a naive Bayes classifier (R e1071). TCRdb took the public reads, trimmed them with fastp at Q25, ran MiXCR for clone calling and kept in-frame beta chains. One record per CDR3 amino acid sequence lists the most common genes and DNA. TCRdb, not the original authors, processed these V and J calls. A total of hundreds of thousands of distinct CDR3 sequences appear in this sample, 22% of them only once. The ten largest make up roughly 60% of the sample.

The paper as a whole reports these results and caveats: In validation, the model predicted progression to ophthalmopathy a median of around six months before onset, with over 55% sensitivity and about 72% specificity. Most expanded thyroid clonotypes (frequency above 0.001) were also found in blood, which suggests that blood repertoires may mirror thyroid immune responses. A model built on a 13 V-J signature distinguished ophthalmopathy from stable hyperthyroidism, reaching about 88% sensitivity and 81.08% specificity in cross-validation and 80%/75% in testing. Sample size was not statistically predetermined, and investigators were not blinded to group allocation.

The material sequenced was blood. This receptor was identified in a man aged 25-45 years with Graves' ophthalmopathy. The chain is assembled from TRBV4-1 and TRBJ1-1; possibly the D gene is TRBD1, per 6 matching bases. CDR3 reads: CASSYQDSHTEAFF. The DNA is TGCGCCAGCAGCTACCAGGACAGCCACACTGAAGCTTTCTTT.